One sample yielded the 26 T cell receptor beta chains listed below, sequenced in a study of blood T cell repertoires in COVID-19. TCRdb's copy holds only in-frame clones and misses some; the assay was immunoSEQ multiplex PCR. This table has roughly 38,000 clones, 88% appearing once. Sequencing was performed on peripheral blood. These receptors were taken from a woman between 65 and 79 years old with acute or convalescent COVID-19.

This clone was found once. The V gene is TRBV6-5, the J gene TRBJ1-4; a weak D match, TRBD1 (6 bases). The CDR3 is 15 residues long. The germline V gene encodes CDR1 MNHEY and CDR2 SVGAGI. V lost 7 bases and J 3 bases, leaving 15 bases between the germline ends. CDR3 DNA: TGTGCCAGCACCAAGTCTGGGGGCTCTAATGAAAAACTGTTTTTT. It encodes CASTKSGGSNEKLFF.

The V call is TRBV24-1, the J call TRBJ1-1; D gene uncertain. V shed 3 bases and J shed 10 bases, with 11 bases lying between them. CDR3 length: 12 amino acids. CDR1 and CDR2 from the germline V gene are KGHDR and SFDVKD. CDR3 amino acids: CATSDPARGAFF. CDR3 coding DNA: TGTGCCACCAGTGATCCTGCCCGGGGAGCTTTCTTT.

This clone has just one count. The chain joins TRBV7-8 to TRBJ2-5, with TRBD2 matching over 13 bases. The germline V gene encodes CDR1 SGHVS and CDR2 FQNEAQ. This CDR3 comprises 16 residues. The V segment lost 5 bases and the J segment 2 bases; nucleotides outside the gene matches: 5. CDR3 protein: CASSRQTSGGQETQYF. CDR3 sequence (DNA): TGTGCCAGCAGCAGACAGACTAGCGGGGGGCAAGAGACCCAGTACTTC.

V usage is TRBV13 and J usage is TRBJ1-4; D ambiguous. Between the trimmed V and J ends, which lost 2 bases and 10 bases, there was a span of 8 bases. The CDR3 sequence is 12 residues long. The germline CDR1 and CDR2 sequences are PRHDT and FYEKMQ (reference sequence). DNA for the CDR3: TGTGCCAGCAGCTTATCGGAGGGAAAACTGTTTTTT. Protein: CASSLSEGKLFF.

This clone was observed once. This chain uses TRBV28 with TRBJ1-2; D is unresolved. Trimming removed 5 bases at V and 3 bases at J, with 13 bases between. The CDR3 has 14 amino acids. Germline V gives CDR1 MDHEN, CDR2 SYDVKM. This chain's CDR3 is CASSAGGYDYGYTF. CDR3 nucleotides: TGTGCCAGCAGTGCGGGTGGTTATGACTATGGCTACACCTTC.

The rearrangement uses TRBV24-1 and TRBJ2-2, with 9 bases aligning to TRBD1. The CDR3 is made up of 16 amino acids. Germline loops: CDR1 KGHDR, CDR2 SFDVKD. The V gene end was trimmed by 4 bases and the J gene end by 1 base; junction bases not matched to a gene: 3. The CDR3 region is CATSEPGQGNTGELFF. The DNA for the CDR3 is TGTGCCACCAGTGAACCGGGACAGGGGAACACCGGGGAGCTGTTTTTT.

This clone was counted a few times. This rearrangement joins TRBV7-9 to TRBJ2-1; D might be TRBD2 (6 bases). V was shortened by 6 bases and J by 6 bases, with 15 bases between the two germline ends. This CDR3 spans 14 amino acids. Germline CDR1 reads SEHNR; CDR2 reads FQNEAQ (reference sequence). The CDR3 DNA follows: TGTGCCAGCAGGACGGGGCCGGAGGGCAATGAGCAGTTCTTC. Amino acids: CASRTGPEGNEQFF.

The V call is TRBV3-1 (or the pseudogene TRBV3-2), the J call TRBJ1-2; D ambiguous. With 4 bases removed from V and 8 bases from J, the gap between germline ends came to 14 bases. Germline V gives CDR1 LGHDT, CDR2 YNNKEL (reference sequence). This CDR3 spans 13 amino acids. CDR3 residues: CASSPTRGRGYTF. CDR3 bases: TGTGCCAGCAGCCCGACCCGGGGTAGAGGCTACACCTTC.

This CDR3 is CASSVATRSSGNTIYF. The CDR3, as DNA: TGTGCCAGCAGCGTAGCTACGAGGAGCTCTGGAAACACCATATATTTT. This chain uses TRBV9 with TRBJ1-3, with unresolved D. The germline V gene has CDR1 SGDLS and CDR2 YYNGEE. The CDR3 length is 16 residues. Trimming stripped 0 bases from V and 0 bases from J, with 10 bases between.

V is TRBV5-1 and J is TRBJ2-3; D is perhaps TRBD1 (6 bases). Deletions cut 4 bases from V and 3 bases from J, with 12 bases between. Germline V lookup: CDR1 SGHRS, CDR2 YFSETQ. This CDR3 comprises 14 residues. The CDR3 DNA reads TGCGCCAGCAGCCCCAGACAGGTAACAGATACGCAGTATTTT. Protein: CASSPRQVTDTQYF.

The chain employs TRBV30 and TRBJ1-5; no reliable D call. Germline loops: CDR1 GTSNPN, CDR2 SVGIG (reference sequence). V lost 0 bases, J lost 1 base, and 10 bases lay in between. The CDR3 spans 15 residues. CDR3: CAWSVLSASNQPQHF. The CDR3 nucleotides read TGTGCCTGGAGTGTACTTAGCGCCAGCAATCAGCCCCAGCATTTT.

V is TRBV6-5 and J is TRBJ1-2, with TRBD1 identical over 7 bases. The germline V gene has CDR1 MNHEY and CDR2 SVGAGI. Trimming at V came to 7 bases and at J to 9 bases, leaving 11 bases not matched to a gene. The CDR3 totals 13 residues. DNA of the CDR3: TGTGCCAGCACTCGAGACAGGGTCGAGAGCTACACCTTC. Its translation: CASTRDRVESYTF.

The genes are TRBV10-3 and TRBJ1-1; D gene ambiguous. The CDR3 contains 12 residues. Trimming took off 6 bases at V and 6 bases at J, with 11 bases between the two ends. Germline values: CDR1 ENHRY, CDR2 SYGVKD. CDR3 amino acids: CAISVNTSEAFF. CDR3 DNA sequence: TGTGCCATCAGCGTTAACACCTCTGAAGCTTTCTTT.

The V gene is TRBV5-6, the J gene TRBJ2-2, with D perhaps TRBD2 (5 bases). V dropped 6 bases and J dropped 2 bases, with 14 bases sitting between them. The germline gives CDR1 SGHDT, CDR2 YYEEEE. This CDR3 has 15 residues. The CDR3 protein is CASTWGSGNTGELFF. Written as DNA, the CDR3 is TGTGCCAGCACCTGGGGTTCGGGAAACACCGGGGAGCTGTTTTTT.

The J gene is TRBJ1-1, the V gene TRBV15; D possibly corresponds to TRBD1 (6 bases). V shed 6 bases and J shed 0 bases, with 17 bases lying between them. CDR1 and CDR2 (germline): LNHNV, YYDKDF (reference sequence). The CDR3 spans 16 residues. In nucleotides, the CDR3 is TGTGCCACCAGGGACCTAACAGGGTTCATGAACACTGAAGCTTTCTTT. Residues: CATRDLTGFMNTEAFF.

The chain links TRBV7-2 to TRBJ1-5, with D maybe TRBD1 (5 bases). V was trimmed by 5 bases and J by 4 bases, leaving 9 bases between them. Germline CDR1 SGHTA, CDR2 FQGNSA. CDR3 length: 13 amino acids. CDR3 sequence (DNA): TGTGCCAGCAGCACAGACAGTAATCAGCCCCAGCATTTT. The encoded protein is CASSTDSNQPQHF.

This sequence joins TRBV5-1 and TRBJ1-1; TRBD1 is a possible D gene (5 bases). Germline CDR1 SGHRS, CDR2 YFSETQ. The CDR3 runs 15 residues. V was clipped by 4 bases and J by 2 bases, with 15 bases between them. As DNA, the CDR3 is TGCGCCAGCAGCCAACGGACGGACACTAACACTGAAGCTTTCTTT. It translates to CASSQRTDTNTEAFF.

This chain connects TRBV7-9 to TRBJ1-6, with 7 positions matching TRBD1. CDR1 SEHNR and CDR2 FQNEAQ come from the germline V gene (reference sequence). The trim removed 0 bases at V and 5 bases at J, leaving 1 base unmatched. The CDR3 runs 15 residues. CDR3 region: CASSLAGQDNSPLHF. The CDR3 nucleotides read TGTGCCAGCAGCTTAGCCGGACAGGATAATTCACCCCTCCACTTT.

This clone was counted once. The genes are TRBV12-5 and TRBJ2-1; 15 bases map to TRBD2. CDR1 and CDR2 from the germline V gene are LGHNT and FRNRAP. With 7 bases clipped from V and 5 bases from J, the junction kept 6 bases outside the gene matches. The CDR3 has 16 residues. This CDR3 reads CASEGGTSGRNNEQFF. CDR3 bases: TGTGCTAGTGAAGGCGGGACTAGCGGGAGGAACAATGAGCAGTTCTTC. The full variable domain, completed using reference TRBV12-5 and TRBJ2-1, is DARVTQTPRHKVTEMGQEVTMRCQPILGHNTVFWYRQTMMQGLELLAYFRNRAPLDDSGMPKDRFSAEMPDATLATLKIQPSEPRDSAVYFCASEGGTSGRNNEQFFGPGTRLTVL.

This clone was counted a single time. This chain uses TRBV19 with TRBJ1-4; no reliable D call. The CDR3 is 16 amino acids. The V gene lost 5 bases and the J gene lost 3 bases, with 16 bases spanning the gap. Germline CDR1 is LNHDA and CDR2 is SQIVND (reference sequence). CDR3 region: CASSFDRTRANEKLFF. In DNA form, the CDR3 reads TGTGCCAGTAGTTTCGACCGGACGAGGGCTAATGAAAAACTGTTTTTT.

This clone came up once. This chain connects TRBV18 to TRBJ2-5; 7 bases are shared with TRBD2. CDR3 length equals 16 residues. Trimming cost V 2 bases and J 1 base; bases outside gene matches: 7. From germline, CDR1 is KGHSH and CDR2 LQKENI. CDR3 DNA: TGTGCCAGCTCACCAGGGCTAGCGGCTTCCCAAGAGACCCAGTACTTC. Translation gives CASSPGLAASQETQYF.

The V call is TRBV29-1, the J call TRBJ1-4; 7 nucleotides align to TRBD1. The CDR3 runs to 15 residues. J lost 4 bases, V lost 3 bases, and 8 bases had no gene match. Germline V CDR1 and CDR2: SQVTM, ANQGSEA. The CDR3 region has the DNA TGCAGCGTTGAGGACCCCGGGACAGATAATGAAAAACTGTTTTTT. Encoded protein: CSVEDPGTDNEKLFF.

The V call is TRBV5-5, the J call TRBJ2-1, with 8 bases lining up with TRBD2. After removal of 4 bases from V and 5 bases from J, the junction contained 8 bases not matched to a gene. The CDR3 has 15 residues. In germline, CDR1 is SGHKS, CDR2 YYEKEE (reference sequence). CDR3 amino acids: CASSNSLSGDNEQFF. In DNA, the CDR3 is TGTGCCAGCAGCAACAGCCTTAGCGGGGACAATGAGCAGTTCTTC.

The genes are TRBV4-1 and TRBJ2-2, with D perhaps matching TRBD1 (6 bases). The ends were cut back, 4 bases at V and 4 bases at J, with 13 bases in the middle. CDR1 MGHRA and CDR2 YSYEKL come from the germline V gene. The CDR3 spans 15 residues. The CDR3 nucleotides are TGCGCCAGCAGCCCCGGACAGATGTTCACCGGGGAGCTGTTTTTT. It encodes CASSPGQMFTGELFF.

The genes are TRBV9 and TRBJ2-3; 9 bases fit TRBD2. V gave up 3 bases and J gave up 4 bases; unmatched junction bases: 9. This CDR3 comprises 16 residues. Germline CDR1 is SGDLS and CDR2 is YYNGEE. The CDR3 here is CASSAQGLAGSDTQYF. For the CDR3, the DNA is TGTGCCAGCAGCGCACAAGGCCTAGCGGGATCAGATACGCAGTATTTT.

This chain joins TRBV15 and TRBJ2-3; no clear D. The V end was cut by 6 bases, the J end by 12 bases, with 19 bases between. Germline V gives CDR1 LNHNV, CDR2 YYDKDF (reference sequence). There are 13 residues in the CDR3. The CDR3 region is CATSKPGPLRQYF. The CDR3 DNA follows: TGTGCCACCAGTAAACCGGGTCCCTTAAGACAGTATTTT.